These 32 T cell receptor beta chains were sequenced from one sample in a study of glioma-infiltrating T cells after dendritic cell vaccination listed by TCRdb under 2016. The time point label of this sample denotes: after dendritic cell vaccination, including at tumor progression/relapse. Library creation used the immunoSEQ multiplex PCR assay. The table comes from immuneACCESS by way of TCRdb, which keeps in-frame sequences with V and J called. Part of the clones is missing from these tables; in studies checked, under half for an unresolved V gene and the rest for unknown reasons. The sample table shows 85,000 to 100,000 clones, and over 75% are seen once. The leading ten clones occupy approximately 2% of the sample. This sample comprised blood, obtained after dendritic cell vaccination. The receptors stem from a human donor with glioblastoma.

V is TRBV5-8 and J is TRBJ1-3; TRBD1 matches 7 bases. CDR3 length: 16 amino acids. Germline loops: CDR1 SGHTS, CDR2 YDEGEE. Unmatched junction bases numbered 3, after V lost 0 bases and J lost 0 bases. For the CDR3, the DNA is TGTGCCAGCAGCTTGGAGGGGGCCCTCTCTGGAAACACCATATATTTT. Translated: CASSLEGALSGNTIYF.

The CDR3 nucleotides are TGTGCCAGCAGGCCTCAGGTTGTGACGGACATTCAGTACTTC. This gives the protein CASRPQVVTDIQYF. V usage is TRBV2 and J usage is TRBJ2-4; D gene uncertain. This CDR3 has 14 amino acids. V lost 6 bases, J lost 8 bases, and 17 bases lay in between. CDR1 and CDR2 (germline): SNHLY, FYNNEI.

The chain recombines TRBV5-1 with TRBJ2-5; 8 nucleotides agree with TRBD1. Losses at the gene ends were 2 bases for V and 5 bases for J; bases not matched to a gene: 5. The CDR3 runs to 14 residues. CDR1 is SGHRS and CDR2 is YFSETQ in the germline V gene. CDR3 region: CASSLSGGSETQYF. CDR3 DNA: TGCGCCAGCAGCTTATCAGGGGGCAGTGAGACCCAGTACTTC.

The rearrangement uses TRBV5-1 and TRBJ2-2, with 9 bases lining up with TRBD1. The germline V gene has CDR1 SGHRS and CDR2 YFSETQ. This CDR3 contains 15 residues. V dropped 4 bases and J dropped 7; count of bases not matched to a gene: 8. The CDR3 spells CASSTDTGGNGELFF. As DNA, the CDR3 is TGCGCCAGCAGCACAGACACAGGGGGCAACGGGGAGCTGTTTTTT.

J is TRBJ1-4 and V is TRBV7-2; TRBD1 matches 8 bases. V gave up 2 bases and J gave up 0 bases; unmatched junction bases: 2. CDR1 and CDR2 from the germline V gene are SGHTA and FQGNSA. This CDR3 comprises 16 residues. CDR3 loop: CASSLTGGATNEKLFF. The CDR3 DNA sequence: TGTGCCAGCAGCTTAACAGGGGGAGCAACTAATGAAAAACTGTTTTTT. Looking up the rest from reference TRBV7-2 and TRBJ1-4 gives the full variable domain: GAGVSQSPSNKVTEKGKDVELRCDPISGHTALYWYRQSLGQGLEFLIYFQGNSAPDKSGLPSDRFSAERTGGSVSTLTIQRTQQEDSAVYLCASSLTGGATNEKLFFGSGTQLSVL.

The rearrangement uses TRBV15 and TRBJ2-1, with TRBD2 matching over 12 bases. Germline V gene sequence: CDR1 LNHNV, CDR2 YYDKDF (reference sequence). CDR3 size: 16 residues. J lost 4 bases, V lost 7 bases, and 8 bases had no gene match. CDR3 residues: CATTATSGGLYNEQFF. The CDR3 DNA is TGTGCCACCACCGCGACTAGCGGGGGCCTATACAATGAGCAGTTCTTC.

The gene calls are TRBV5-1 and TRBJ2-5, with a tentative D call TRBD1 (6 bases). This CDR3 contains 17 residues. From germline, CDR1 is SGHRS and CDR2 YFSETQ. The V end was cut by 2 bases, the J end by 2 bases, with 19 bases between. The CDR3 region is CASSLRPGHAKQETQYF. For the CDR3, the DNA is TGCGCCAGCAGCTTAAGGCCGGGACACGCGAAGCAAGAGACCCAGTACTTC. Using reference TRBV5-1 and TRBJ2-5 for the parts outside the CDR3, the full variable domain is KAGVTQTPRYLIKTRGQQVTLSCSPISGHRSVSWYQQTPGQGLQFLFEYFSETQRNKGNFPGRFSGRQFSNSRSEMNVSTLELGDSALYLCASSLRPGHAKQETQYFGPGTRLLVL.

This chain joins TRBV9 and TRBJ2-4; D is ambiguous. CDR1 and CDR2 (germline): SGDLS, YYNGEE. The CDR3 loop spans 13 amino acids. V shed 3 bases and J shed 4 bases, with 8 bases lying between them. The CDR3 sequence is CASSGTLKNIQYF. CDR3 coding DNA: TGTGCCAGCAGCGGCACTTTAAAAAACATTCAGTACTTC.

The V gene is TRBV18, the J gene TRBJ1-2, with a possible D match to TRBD1 (6 bases). This CDR3 spans 14 amino acids. Germline V gives CDR1 KGHSH, CDR2 LQKENI. V shed 4 bases and J shed 6 bases, with 15 bases lying between them. The CDR3 coding sequence is TGTGCCAGCTCACTTTACGCGGGGGCGAATGGCTACACCTTC. It is translated as CASSLYAGANGYTF.

This rearrangement joins TRBV7-7 to TRBJ2-1; TRBD1 agrees at 8 bases. The CDR3 contains 13 residues. V lost 5 bases and J lost 5; bases outside the gene matches: 2. Germline CDR1 reads SSHAT; CDR2 reads FNYEAQ (reference sequence). The CDR3 nucleotides are TGTGCCAGCAGCACGGACAGGGACAATGAGCAGTTCTTC. Residues: CASSTDRDNEQFF.

The chain employs TRBV16 and TRBJ2-4, with D possibly being TRBD1 (5 bases). This CDR3 is built from 13 residues. V lost 4 bases and J 8 bases, leaving 12 bases between the germline ends. Germline loops: CDR1 KGHSY, CDR2 FQNENV. The CDR3: CASSRPPRDIQYF. The CDR3 nucleotides read TGTGCCAGCAGCCGCCCGCCCAGGGACATTCAGTACTTC. Full variable domain (missing parts from reference TRBV16 and TRBJ2-4): GEEVAQTPKHLVRGEGQKAKLYCAPIKGHSYVFWYQQVLKNEFKFLISFQNENVFDETGMPKERFSAKCLPNSPCSLEIQATKLEDSAVYFCASSRPPRDIQYFGAGTRLSVL.

The gene calls are TRBV19 and TRBJ1-2; D ambiguous. Trimming took off 7 bases at V and 2 bases at J, with 14 bases between the two ends. There are 14 residues in the CDR3. Per the germline V gene, CDR1 is LNHDA and CDR2 is SQIVND (reference sequence). Here the CDR3 reads CASTVQEANYGYTF. The CDR3 DNA reads TGTGCCAGTACAGTCCAGGAGGCCAACTATGGCTACACCTTC.

This clone came up a few times. V gene TRBV6-1 combines with J gene TRBJ2-7; maybe TRBD2 (7 bases). The germline V and J ends were trimmed by 2 bases and 2 bases, with 13 bases remaining between them. This CDR3 contains 15 residues. CDR1 is MNHNS and CDR2 is SASEGT in the germline V gene. CDR3 coding DNA: TGTGCCAGCAGTGAACGGGGGGCTAAAACCTACGAGCAGTACTTC. Amino acid sequence: CASSERGAKTYEQYF.

The V call is TRBV7-6, the J call TRBJ2-7; 15 bases line up with TRBD2. The germline gives CDR1 SGHVS, CDR2 FNYEAQ. With V trimmed by 5 bases and J by 2 bases, 10 bases remained unmatched. CDR3 size: 18 residues. The CDR3 spells CASSPGTSGGRRTYEQYF. In DNA, the CDR3 is TGTGCCAGCAGCCCCGGGACTAGCGGGGGGAGGAGGACCTACGAGCAGTACTTC.

The chain joins TRBV6-5 to TRBJ1-4, with D perhaps TRBD1 (5 bases). Germline CDR1 reads MNHEY; CDR2 reads SVGAGI. The CDR3 totals 15 residues. V was pared by 3 bases and J by 7 bases, with 15 bases between. The CDR3 region is CASSYVGAGGEKLFF. For the CDR3, the DNA is TGTGCCAGCAGTTATGTTGGGGCAGGCGGTGAAAAACTGTTTTTT.

The chain employs TRBV9 and TRBJ2-5; D uncertain. Germline CDR1 SGDLS, CDR2 YYNGEE. V lost 0 bases and J 5 bases, leaving 2 bases between the germline ends. This CDR3 has 11 amino acids. The CDR3, as DNA: TGTGCCAGCAGCGTAGCGGAGACCCAGTACTTC. It translates to CASSVAETQYF. The complete variable domain, with remaining parts taken from reference TRBV9 and TRBJ2-5, reads DSGVTQTPKHLITATGQRVTLRCSPRSGDLSVYWYQQSLDQGLQFLIQYYNGEERAKGNILERFSAQQFPDLHSELNLSSLELGDSALYFCASSVAETQYFGPGTRLLVL.

This chain connects TRBV19 to TRBJ2-3; 9 positions agree with TRBD1. This CDR3 region has 13 residues. J gave up 3 bases and V 5 bases, and 0 bases lay outside the gene matches. In germline, CDR1 is LNHDA, CDR2 SQIVND (reference sequence). The CDR3: CASSGQGTDTQYF. The CDR3 coding sequence is TGTGCCAGTAGTGGACAGGGGACAGATACGCAGTATTTT.

J is TRBJ2-5 and V is TRBV6-5; no clear D gene. The CDR3 consists of 14 residues. V lost 4 bases and J 4 bases, leaving 13 bases between the germline ends. Per germline, CDR1 MNHEY and CDR2 SVGAGI. Here the CDR3 reads CASSFTSPLETQYF. The CDR3 DNA sequence: TGTGCCAGCAGTTTTACTTCTCCCCTAGAGACCCAGTACTTC.

V usage is TRBV5-1 and J usage is TRBJ2-1, with a tentative D call TRBD1 (5 bases). Trimming pared 0 bases from V and 7 bases from J, leaving 11 bases between. The germline V gene encodes CDR1 SGHRS and CDR2 YFSETQ. This CDR3 is 14 amino acids long. CDR3 bases: TGCGCCAGCAGCTTGGAAGGGGCCCGGAATGAGCAGTTCTTC. Amino acid sequence: CASSLEGARNEQFF.

The chain has TRBV5-1 and TRBJ2-5, with 14 bases aligning to TRBD2. Trimming at V came to 7 bases and at J to 2 bases, leaving 7 bases not matched to a gene. Germline CDR1 reads SGHRS; CDR2 reads YFSETQ. CDR3 size: 16 residues. The CDR3 DNA sequence: TGCGCCAGCTTCCCGGGACTAGCGGGAGAACAAGAGACCCAGTACTTC. This codes for CASFPGLAGEQETQYF.

The chain links TRBV5-1 to TRBJ2-1, with 11 bases identical to TRBD1. The CDR3 length is 15 residues. Germline assignment: CDR1 SGHRS and CDR2 YFSETQ. The trim removed 4 bases at V and 4 bases at J, leaving 4 bases unmatched. Here the CDR3 DNA reads TGCGCCAGCAGCCGGGGGACAGGGGGATACAATGAGCAGTTCTTC. As protein: CASSRGTGGYNEQFF. Full variable domain (remainder filled in from reference TRBV5-1 and TRBJ2-1): KAGVTQTPRYLIKTRGQQVTLSCSPISGHRSVSWYQQTPGQGLQFLFEYFSETQRNKGNFPGRFSGRQFSNSRSEMNVSTLELGDSALYLCASSRGTGGYNEQFFGPGTRLTVL.

This clone was picked up a small number of times. The chain carries TRBV6-5 and TRBJ1-1, with D tentatively TRBD1 (6 bases). V was trimmed by 5 bases and J by 11 bases, leaving 18 bases between them. CDR1 and CDR2 (germline): MNHEY, SVGAGI. This CDR3 is built from 13 residues. In DNA form, the CDR3 reads TGTGCCAGCAGTGACGGGGGGCGAATACAGGCTTTCTTT. This sequence encodes CASSDGGRIQAFF.

The CDR3 sequence: CASSQSGGSYEQYV. The CDR3 DNA reads TGCGCCAGCAGTCAATCAGGAGGGTCCTACGAGCAGTACGTC. The V call is TRBV23-1, the J call TRBJ2-7; the D gene is possibly TRBD2 (6 bases). TRBV23-1 is an ORF, with its function uncertain. The CDR3 runs to 14 residues. Trimming removed 0 bases from V and 1 base from J, with 7 bases in between.

This chain connects TRBV5-1 to TRBJ2-3; the match to TRBD1 covers 12 bases. J lost 7 bases, V lost 4 bases, and 7 bases had no gene match. Looked up from germline, CDR1 is SGHRS and CDR2 is YFSETQ. The CDR3 is 15 residues long. Written as DNA, the CDR3 is TGCGCCAGCAGCCAGCCGGGACAGGGGGCGAATACGCAGTATTTT. Residues: CASSQPGQGANTQYF.

The chain joins TRBV28 to TRBJ1-1; TRBD1 aligns across 8 bases. Germline CDR1 reads MDHEN; CDR2 reads SYDVKM. The CDR3 contains 17 residues. V was clipped by 4 bases and J by 2 bases; unmatched bases: 12. The DNA for the CDR3 is TGTGCCAGCAGTTCCTGGACAGGGAGGGATAGCAACACTGAAGCTTTCTTT. Amino acids: CASSSWTGRDSNTEAFF.

This clone appeared once. The genes are TRBV6-5 and TRBJ1-2, with D possibly matching TRBD1 (5 bases). Trimming took 5 bases from V and 2 from J, leaving 12 bases between them. This CDR3 contains 14 residues. Per the germline V gene, CDR1 is MNHEY and CDR2 is SVGAGI. The CDR3 nucleotides are TGTGCCAGCAGTACTCAGGCAGGGAACTATGGCTACACCTTC. Amino acid sequence: CASSTQAGNYGYTF.

The CDR3 is CASSLGRTGTASGETQYF. CDR3 in DNA: TGTGCCAGCAGCCTTGGGCGGACCGGGACAGCATCGGGGGAGACCCAGTACTTC. This sequence joins TRBV5-8 and TRBJ2-5; 7 bases line up with TRBD1. The CDR3 contains 18 residues. V shed 4 bases and J 5 bases; nucleotides not matched to a gene: 20. Germline V gene data show CDR1 as SGHTS and CDR2 as YDEGEE. Full variable domain (outside the CDR3, taken from reference TRBV5-8 and TRBJ2-5): EAGVTQSPTHLIKTRGQQATLRCSPISGHTSVYWYQQALGLGLQFLLWYDEGEERNRGNFPPRFSGRQFPNYSSELNVNALELEDSALYLCASSLGRTGTASGETQYFGPGTRLLVL.

This clone was observed once. The V and J genes are TRBV18 and TRBJ2-2; D is perhaps TRBD2 (6 bases). Trimming took off 6 bases at V and 7 bases at J, with 9 bases between the two ends. This CDR3 region has 12 residues. The germline CDR1 and CDR2 sequences are KGHSH and LQKENI. The chain's CDR3 is CASSEGFGELFF. In DNA, the CDR3 is TGTGCCAGCTCGGAGGGTTTCGGGGAGCTGTTTTTT. The full variable domain, completed using reference TRBV18 and TRBJ2-2, is NAGVMQNPRHLVRRRGQEARLRCSPMKGHSHVYWYRQLPEEGLKFMVYLQKENIIDESGMPKERFSAEFPKEGPSILRIQQVVRGDSAAYFCASSEGFGELFFGEGSRLTVL.

V and J are TRBV7-8 and TRBJ1-2, with D unclear. Germline V CDR1 and CDR2: SGHVS, FQNEAQ. CDR3 size: 16 residues. V was clipped by 2 bases and J by 1 base, with 14 bases between them. The CDR3 sequence is CASSLFGRLDNYGYTF. The CDR3 nucleotides are TGTGCCAGCAGCTTATTCGGGAGGTTAGATAACTATGGCTACACCTTC. Looking up the rest from reference TRBV7-8 and TRBJ1-2 gives the full variable domain: GAGVSQSPRYKVAKRGQDVALRCDPISGHVSLFWYQQALGQGPEFLTYFQNEAQLDKSGLPSDRFFAERPEGSVSTLKIQRTQQEDSAVYLCASSLFGRLDNYGYTFGSGTRLTVV.

To note about this clone: Mismatch with germline at one junction end may stem from a read error. Other DNA sequences within the sample encode an identical CDR3. The chain uses TRBV5-8 and TRBJ1-1; D uncertain. The CDR3 is 14 residues long. Germline V gene sequence: CDR1 SGHTS, CDR2 YDEGEE. The CDR3 nucleotides read TGTGCCAGCAGCCCCAGGAGAGGGCGGACTGAAGCTTTTTTT. Translating gives CASSPRRGRTEAFF. The full variable domain, rest sourced from reference TRBV5-8 and TRBJ1-1, is EAGVTQSPTHLIKTRGQQATLRCSPISGHTSVYWYQQALGLGLQFLLWYDEGEERNRGNFPPRFSGRQFPNYSSELNVNALELEDSALYLCASSPRRGRTEAFFGQGTRLTVV.

The rearrangement links TRBV28 to TRBJ2-5, with D possibly matching TRBD2 (6 bases). CDR1 is MDHEN, CDR2 SYDVKM, per germline. There are 14 residues in the CDR3. V dropped 1 base and J dropped 4 bases, with 10 bases sitting between them. In DNA, the CDR3 is TGTGCCAGCAGTTTATCTAGGGGAGGAGAGACCCAGTACTTC. It translates to CASSLSRGGETQYF.

The chain is built from TRBV19 and TRBJ1-1; 7 nucleotides line up with TRBD1. The germline CDR1 and CDR2 sequences are LNHDA and SQIVND (reference sequence). CDR3 size: 13 residues. V lost 7 bases and J lost 4; bases outside the gene matches: 6. CDR3 amino acids: CASKEGASTEAFF. For the CDR3, the DNA is TGTGCCAGTAAAGAGGGGGCAAGCACTGAAGCTTTCTTT.